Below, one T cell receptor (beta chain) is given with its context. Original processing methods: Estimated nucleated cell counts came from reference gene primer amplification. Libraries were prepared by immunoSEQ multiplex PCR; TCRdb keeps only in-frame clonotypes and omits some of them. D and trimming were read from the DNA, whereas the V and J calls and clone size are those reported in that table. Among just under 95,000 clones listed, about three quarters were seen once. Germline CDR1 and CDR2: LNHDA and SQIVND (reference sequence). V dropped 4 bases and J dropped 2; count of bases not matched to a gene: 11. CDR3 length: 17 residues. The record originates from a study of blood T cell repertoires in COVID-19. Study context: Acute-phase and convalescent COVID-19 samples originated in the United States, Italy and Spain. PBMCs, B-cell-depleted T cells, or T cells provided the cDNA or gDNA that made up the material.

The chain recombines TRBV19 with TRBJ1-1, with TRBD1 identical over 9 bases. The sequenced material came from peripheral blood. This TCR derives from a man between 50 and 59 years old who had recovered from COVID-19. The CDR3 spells CASSTLPGQGLNTEAFF. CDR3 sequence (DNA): TGTGCCAGTAGTACCCTGCCGGGACAGGGACTTAACACTGAAGCTTTCTTT.